What follows are 27 T cell receptor beta chains derived from one specimen sequenced in a study of response to subunit inactivated influenza vaccine. TCRdb ran MiXCR on the RT-PCR reads and lists one entry per CDR3 protein. The sample contains roughly 160,000 distinct CDR3 sequences, 11% of which appear only once. Sequencing used non-naive T cells sorted from PBMCs, obtained roughly 46 days after vaccination. These receptor sequences come from a man aged 50 to 59 who received an inactivated influenza vaccine.

This clonotype was detected many times. This sequence joins TRBV5-6 and TRBJ2-4; 11 bases agree with TRBD2. The trim removed 1 base at V and 16 bases at J, leaving 7 bases unmatched. Germline V gives CDR1 SGHDT, CDR2 YYEEEE. This CDR3 has 13 residues. The CDR3 is CASSLTSGGFVYF. Written as DNA, the CDR3 is TGTGCCAGCAGCTTGACTAGCGGGGGTTTCGTTTACTTC.

The V call is TRBV7-6, the J call TRBJ2-5; D gene unclear. This CDR3 is 12 amino acids long. From germline, CDR1 is SGHVS and CDR2 FNYEAQ. The V and J ends lost 5 bases and 5 bases respectively, with 9 bases between them. CDR3 coding DNA: TGTGCCAGCAGCCGCCTCTGGGAGACCCAGTACTTC. This sequence encodes CASSRLWETQYF.

This clonotype was counted at least ten times. The rearrangement joins TRBV24-1 to TRBJ2-1, with 9 positions matching TRBD2. Germline CDR1 reads KGHDR; CDR2 reads SFDVKD. Trimming took 4 bases from V and 0 from J; bases not matched to a gene: 12. This CDR3 spans 19 amino acids. This chain's CDR3 is CATSEFPGLASVSYNEQFF. The CDR3 DNA reads as TGTGCCACCAGTGAATTCCCGGGACTAGCTTCCGTCTCCTACAATGAGCAGTTCTTC.

The chain is built from TRBV7-2 and TRBJ2-1; 11 nucleotides line up with TRBD2. Unmatched junction bases numbered 9, after V lost 5 bases and J lost 9 bases. This CDR3 spans 15 amino acids. Germline V gene sequence: CDR1 SGHTA, CDR2 FQGNSA. The CDR3 protein is CASSKTGTSGGEQFF. As DNA, the CDR3 is TGTGCCAGCAGCAAGACCGGGACTAGCGGTGGTGAGCAGTTCTTC.

This clonotype has a handful of counts. The chain joins TRBV19 to TRBJ1-2; TRBD1 is a possible D gene (5 bases). CDR1 is LNHDA, CDR2 SQIVND, per germline (reference sequence). CDR3 length: 15 residues. V was cut by 2 bases and J by 7 bases, with 17 bases left in between. CDR3 coding DNA: TGTGCCAGTAGTATATTTCCAGGGACTGACGCTGGCTACACCTTC. Protein: CASSIFPGTDAGYTF.

The chain joins TRBV7-9 to TRBJ2-1, with 7 bases lining up with TRBD2. Germline V gene lookup returns CDR1 SEHNR and CDR2 FQNEAQ (reference sequence). The ends lost 5 bases at V and 5 bases at J; junction bases unmatched: 6. The CDR3 has 14 amino acids. CDR3 coding DNA: TGTGCCAGCAGCCGGGTGGGAGGGAACAATGAGCAGTTCTTC. It encodes CASSRVGGNNEQFF.

This clonotype was detected ten times or more. V is TRBV24-1 and J is TRBJ2-1; D possibly corresponds to TRBD1 (10 bases). V was clipped by 5 bases and J by 5 bases, with 27 bases between them. This CDR3 has 19 residues. The germline gives CDR1 KGHDR, CDR2 SFDVKD. The CDR3 reads CATSGPGQGRLAADNEQFF. The CDR3 DNA follows: TGTGCCACCAGTGGTCCGGGACAGGGGAGACTAGCGGCCGACAATGAGCAGTTCTTC.

This clonotype turned up a few times. This chain links TRBV4-1 with TRBJ2-1; either TRBD1 or TRBD2 may fit D (7 bases each). This CDR3 has 14 amino acids. Germline V gene lookup returns CDR1 MGHRA and CDR2 YSYEKL. V lost 3 bases, J lost 10 bases, and 16 bases lay in between. The chain's CDR3 is CASSHQGGGGEQFF. For the CDR3, the DNA is TGCGCCAGCAGCCACCAGGGGGGGGGAGGGGAGCAGTTCTTC.

This clonotype was detected only a few times. The CDR3 sequence: CAWSVGSRTEAFF. CDR3 DNA sequence: TGTGCCTGGAGTGTAGGCAGTCGCACTGAAGCTTTCTTT. This rearrangement joins TRBV30 to TRBJ1-1; D uncertain. This CDR3 spans 13 amino acids. The V gene's germline CDR1 is GTSNPN and CDR2 SVGIG (reference sequence). Trimming removed 0 bases at V and 4 bases at J, with 9 bases between.

V usage is TRBV5-1 and J usage is TRBJ2-1, with no clear D. Per the germline V gene, CDR1 is SGHRS and CDR2 is YFSETQ. V lost 0 bases and J lost 1, with 11 bases in between. The CDR3 sequence is 16 residues long. For the CDR3, the DNA is TGCGCCAGCAGCTTGGGAATCGGTAGTTCCTACAATGAGCAGTTCTTC. Translated, it gives CASSLGIGSSYNEQFF. The variable domain in full, completed from reference TRBV5-1 and TRBJ2-1, reads KAGVTQTPRYLIKTRGQQVTLSCSPISGHRSVSWYQQTPGQGLQFLFEYFSETQRNKGNFPGRFSGRQFSNSRSEMNVSTLELGDSALYLCASSLGIGSSYNEQFFGPGTRLTVL.

This sequence joins TRBV10-3 and TRBJ1-3; perhaps TRBD1 as D (6 bases). CDR3 length equals 15 residues. The V end lost 4 bases, the J end lost 4 bases, and 14 bases lay between the germline ends. Germline CDR1 is ENHRY and CDR2 is SYGVKD. CDR3 protein: CAISGADRFGNTIYF. The CDR3 DNA is TGTGCCATCAGTGGGGCCGACAGGTTCGGAAACACCATATATTTT.

This clonotype was found a few times. The rearrangement links TRBV14 to TRBJ2-4; 7 positions agree with TRBD2. CDR3 length: 14 residues. CDR1 and CDR2 (germline): SGHDN, FVKESK. V lost 1 base, J lost 6 bases, and 3 bases stayed unmatched. The CDR3 nucleotides are TGTGCCAGCAGCCAAGGTTGGGGGGGAAACATTCAGTACTTC. It encodes CASSQGWGGNIQYF.

The table lists this clonotype with many counts. The chain couples TRBV6-5 to TRBJ1-1, with 7 bases lining up with TRBD1. Per germline, CDR1 MNHEY and CDR2 SVGAGI. The CDR3 length is 17 residues. Trimming at V came to 6 bases and at J to 11 bases, leaving 24 bases not matched to a gene. CDR3 sequence: CASRGRAGTAGEGMAFF. For the CDR3, the DNA is TGTGCCAGCAGGGGGAGAGCCGGGACAGCCGGGGAGGGTATGGCTTTCTTT.

The chain uses TRBV28 and TRBJ2-6; D is unclear. The CDR3 extends over 17 amino acids. Trimming took off 5 bases at V and 0 bases at J, with 14 bases between the two ends. Germline V gives CDR1 MDHEN, CDR2 SYDVKM. The CDR3 bases are TGTGCCAGCAGTCACCCTCAACTACACTCTGGGGCCAACGTCCTGACTTTC. This codes for CASSHPQLHSGANVLTF.

The table lists this clonotype with a few counts. The genes are TRBV27 and TRBJ2-7; D uncertain. V was trimmed by 3 bases and J by 9 bases, leaving 12 bases between them. The CDR3 extends over 12 amino acids. Per germline, CDR1 MNHEY and CDR2 SMNVEV (reference sequence). CDR3 protein: CASSFPNGMQYF. Here the CDR3 DNA reads TGTGCCAGCAGTTTTCCTAATGGAATGCAGTACTTC.

The rearrangement links TRBV10-3 to TRBJ2-5, with D possibly TRBD1 on 6 matching bases. V shed 10 bases and J shed 5 bases, with 17 bases lying between them. Germline values: CDR1 ENHRY, CDR2 SYGVKD. The CDR3 is 13 residues long. CDR3 amino acids: CASAQGVGETQYF. The CDR3 DNA sequence: TGTGCCAGTGCACAGGGAGTGGGCGAGACCCAGTACTTC.

The chain couples TRBV7-9 to TRBJ2-1; a possible D gene is TRBD2 (6 bases). Deletions cut 4 bases from V and 8 bases from J, with 21 bases between. The CDR3 totals 16 residues. Germline V gives CDR1 SEHNR, CDR2 FQNEAQ (reference sequence). The CDR3 sequence is CASSSRDSAQGYEQFF. The CDR3 coding sequence is TGTGCCAGCAGCTCCAGGGACTCTGCTCAGGGCTATGAGCAGTTCTTC.

This clonotype was recorded a few times. The chain employs TRBV13 and TRBJ2-7; 10 nucleotides agree with TRBD1. The CDR3 runs 18 residues. The junction had 13 bases not matched to a gene; V was cut back by 3 bases and J by 2 bases. Per the germline V gene, CDR1 is PRHDT and CDR2 is FYEKMQ (reference sequence). In DNA form, the CDR3 reads TGTGCCAGCAGCTTGTCCCGGGACAGGGGTCCCGCCGCCTACGAGCAGTACTTC. It codes for CASSLSRDRGPAAYEQYF. The full variable domain, in which reference TRBV13 and TRBJ2-7 provide the parts outside the CDR3, is AAGVIQSPRHLIKEKRETATLKCYPIPRHDTVYWYQQGPGQDPQFLISFYEKMQSDKGSIPDRFSAQQFSDYHSELNMSSLELGDSALYFCASSLSRDRGPAAYEQYFGPGTRLTVT.

This chain uses TRBV5-4 with TRBJ2-5; 9 bases fit TRBD1. The CDR3 contains 14 residues. With V trimmed by 3 bases and J by 5 bases, 5 bases remained unmatched. Germline V gives CDR1 SGHNT, CDR2 YYREEE (reference sequence). CDR3 DNA sequence: TGTGCCAGCAGCTCTACAGGGGGCCGGGAGACCCAGTACTTC. Amino acid sequence: CASSSTGGRETQYF.

This clonotype appeared a few times. The chain employs TRBV7-9 and TRBJ2-2; 7 bases are a match to TRBD1. The CDR3 sequence is 15 residues long. The germline V gene encodes CDR1 SEHNR and CDR2 FQNEAQ (reference sequence). Trimming at V came to 3 bases and at J to 7 bases, leaving 8 bases not matched to a gene. The chain's CDR3 is CASSLERQGHGELFF. The CDR3 region has the DNA TGTGCCAGCAGCTTGGAGAGACAGGGACACGGGGAGCTGTTTTTT.

The genes are TRBV20-1 and TRBJ1-1; D not resolved. This CDR3 is 13 amino acids long. Germline lookup yields CDR1 DFQATT and CDR2 SNEGSKA (reference sequence). The ends were cut back, 6 bases at V and 3 bases at J, with 14 bases in the middle. CDR3: CSAVWPLYTEAFF. CDR3 in DNA: TGCAGTGCCGTCTGGCCTCTCTACACTGAAGCTTTCTTT.

This clonotype was detected only a few times. The chain is built from TRBV4-1 and TRBJ1-4; a weak D match, TRBD1 (5 bases). The V and J ends lost 0 bases and 13 bases respectively, with 15 bases between them. The germline CDR1 and CDR2 sequences are MGHRA and YSYEKL. The CDR3 contains 14 residues. The chain's CDR3 is CASSQDHGGRGLFF. In nucleotides, the CDR3 is TGCGCCAGCAGCCAAGATCACGGGGGAAGGGGACTGTTTTTT.

This clonotype has a handful of counts. In DNA form, the CDR3 reads TGTGCCTGGAGACAAGGGTCCAGGGACAATCAGCCCCAGCATTTT. Its translation is CAWRQGSRDNQPQHF. V is TRBV30 and J is TRBJ1-5; D is perhaps TRBD1 (5 bases). The V end was cut by 3 bases, the J end by 3 bases, with 15 bases between. Germline values: CDR1 GTSNPN, CDR2 SVGIG (reference sequence). The CDR3 is 15 amino acids. The full variable domain, in which reference TRBV30 and TRBJ1-5 provide the parts outside the CDR3, is SQTIHQWPATLVQPVGSPLSLECTVEGTSNPNLYWYRQAAGRGLQLLFYSVGIGQISSEVPQNLSASRPQDRQFILSSKKLLLSDSGFYLCAWRQGSRDNQPQHFGDGTRLSIL.

This clonotype has more than one count but fewer than ten. This chain joins TRBV2 and TRBJ2-7, with 9 bases aligning to TRBD1. Trimming cost V 9 bases and J 1 base; bases outside gene matches: 4. This CDR3 is 13 amino acids long. The germline V gene encodes CDR1 SNHLY and CDR2 FYNNEI. The CDR3 here is CARRGTGSYEQYF. The CDR3 DNA reads as TGTGCCAGAAGGGGGACAGGGTCCTACGAGCAGTACTTC.

J is TRBJ1-5 and V is TRBV30; the match to TRBD1 covers 9 bases. V was clipped by 0 bases and J by 6 bases; unmatched bases: 3. From germline, CDR1 is GTSNPN and CDR2 SVGIG (reference sequence). The CDR3 loop spans 14 amino acids. The CDR3: CAWSVGQGGQPQHF. The CDR3 nucleotides read TGTGCCTGGAGTGTGGGACAGGGTGGTCAGCCCCAGCATTTT.

This clonotype was counted a few times. The chain couples TRBV20-1 to TRBJ2-1; TRBD2 matches 10 bases. The trim removed 0 bases at V and 2 bases at J, leaving 7 bases unmatched. CDR1 DFQATT and CDR2 SNEGSKA come from the germline V gene (reference sequence). The CDR3 runs to 17 residues. The CDR3 loop reads CSARDRPSGGAYNEQFF. Written as DNA, the CDR3 is TGCAGTGCTAGAGATAGGCCTAGCGGGGGCGCCTACAATGAGCAGTTCTTC.

This clonotype appeared many times. The chain couples TRBV29-1 to TRBJ2-3; D is ambiguous. Germline-derived CDR1 and CDR2 are SQVTM and ANQGSEA. Trimming removed 5 bases from V and 0 bases from J, with 15 bases in between. CDR3 length: 15 residues. The CDR3: CSVPHDPSSTDTQYF. In DNA form, the CDR3 reads TGCAGCGTTCCCCACGACCCCTCTAGCACAGATACGCAGTATTTT.